This TCR beta chain originates from a study of identical twins. On this clonotype itself: Its antigen is not known.

TCRdb fed the 5' RACE reads into MiXCR, producing one record per CDR3 protein. Counted here are fewer than 550,000 distinct CDR3 sequences, 14% occurring once; the ten biggest clones make up approximately 1%. Study findings and constraints: The authors drew conclusions from cross-sectional statistical analysis rather than following the same donors.

These data also formed part of another study, on yellow fever vaccine responses in identical twins.

The sequenced material came from CD4+ T cells sorted from blood. The origin of this receptor is a woman under 30 in good health.

The CDR3 here is CATSRDWAQGPSGANVLTF. The CDR3 DNA reads as TGTGCCACCAGCAGAGATTGGGCCCAGGGTCCCTCTGGGGCCAACGTCCTGACTTTC. The genes are TRBV15 and TRBJ2-6; a weak D match, TRBD1 (5 bases). V was clipped by 0 bases and J by 0 bases, with 15 bases between them. Germline CDR1 reads LNHNV; CDR2 reads YYDKDF (reference sequence). The CDR3 extends over 19 amino acids.